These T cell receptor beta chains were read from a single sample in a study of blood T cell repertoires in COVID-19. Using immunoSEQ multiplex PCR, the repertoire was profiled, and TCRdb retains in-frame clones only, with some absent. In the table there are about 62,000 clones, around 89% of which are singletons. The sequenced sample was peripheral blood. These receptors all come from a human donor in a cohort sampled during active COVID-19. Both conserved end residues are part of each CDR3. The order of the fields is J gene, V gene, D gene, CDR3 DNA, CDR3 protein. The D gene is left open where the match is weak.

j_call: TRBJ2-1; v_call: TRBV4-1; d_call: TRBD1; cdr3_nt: TGCGCCAGCAGCCAAGTTTCGGACAGGAAGTACAATGAGCAGTTCTTC; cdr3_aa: CASSQVSDRKYNEQFF
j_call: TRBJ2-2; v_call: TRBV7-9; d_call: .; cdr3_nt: TGTGCCAGCGAATGGGCGTCCGCGAACACCGGGGAGCTGTTTTTT; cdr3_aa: CASEWASANTGELFF
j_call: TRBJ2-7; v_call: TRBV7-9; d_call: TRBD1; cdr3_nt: TGTGCCAGCAGCTTAGCACAGGGGATACTCTACGAGCAGTACTTC; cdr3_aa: CASSLAQGILYEQYF
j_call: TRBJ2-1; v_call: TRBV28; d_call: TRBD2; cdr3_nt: TGTGCCAGTCACGGACTAGCGACTTTCAGCGATGAGCAGTTCTTC; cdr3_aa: CASHGLATFSDEQFF
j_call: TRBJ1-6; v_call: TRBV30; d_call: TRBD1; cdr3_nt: TGTGCCTGGAGTACGACAGGGACTAATTCACCCCTCCACTTT; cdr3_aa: CAWSTTGTNSPLHF
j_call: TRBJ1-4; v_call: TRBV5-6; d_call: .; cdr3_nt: TGTGCCAGCAGATTTAACAGGACCCCCGTTGCAACTAATGAAAAACTGTTTTTT; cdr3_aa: CASRFNRTPVATNEKLFF
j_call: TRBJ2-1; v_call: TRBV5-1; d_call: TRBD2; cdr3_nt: TGCGCCAGCAGCCGTATCGGGGGGGACTACAATGAGCAGTTCTTC; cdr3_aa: CASSRIGGDYNEQFF
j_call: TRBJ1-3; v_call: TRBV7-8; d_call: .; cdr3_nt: TGTGCCAGCAGCTTAGTTCAGGACAGTTTGAGCTCTGGAAACACCATATATTTT; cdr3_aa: CASSLVQDSLSSGNTIYF
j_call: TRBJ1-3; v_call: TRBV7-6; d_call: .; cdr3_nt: TGTGCCAGCAGCCCCCCGGGGGGAGGATCTGGAAACACCATATATTTT; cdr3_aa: CASSPPGGGSGNTIYF
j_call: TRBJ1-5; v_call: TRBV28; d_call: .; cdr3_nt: TGTGCCAGCAGGGAGCATGATAGCAATCAGCCCCAGCATTTT; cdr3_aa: CASREHDSNQPQHF
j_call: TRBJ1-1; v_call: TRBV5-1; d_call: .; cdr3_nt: TGCGCCAGCAGCCCCTTCCGGGAGGGACTGAACACTGAAGCTTTCTTT; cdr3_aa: CASSPFREGLNTEAFF
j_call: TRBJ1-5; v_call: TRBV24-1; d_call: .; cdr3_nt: TGTGCCACCAGTGACAATATAGCCCGGGAGGGGCAGCCCCAGCATTTT; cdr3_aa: CATSDNIAREGQPQHF
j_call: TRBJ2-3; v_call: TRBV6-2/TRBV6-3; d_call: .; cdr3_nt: TGTGCCAGCAGTTATTCGATACGGCGGGACGGGAGCACAGATACGCAGTATTTT; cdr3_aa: CASSYSIRRDGSTDTQYF
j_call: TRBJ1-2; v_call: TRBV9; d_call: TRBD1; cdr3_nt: TGTGCCAGCAGTAAACGGGACAGGGGAACTAACTATGGCTACACCTTC; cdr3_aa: CASSKRDRGTNYGYTF
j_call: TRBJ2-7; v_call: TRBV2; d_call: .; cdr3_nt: TGTGCCAGCAGTGTGGGGCAGTATAGCTCCTACGAGCAGTACTTC; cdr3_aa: CASSVGQYSSYEQYF
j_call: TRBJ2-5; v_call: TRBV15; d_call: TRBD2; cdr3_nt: TGTGCCACCAGCACTGGGACTAGCGGGGGCCCAACATTTCAAGAGACCCAGTACTTC; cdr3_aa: CATSTGTSGGPTFQETQYF
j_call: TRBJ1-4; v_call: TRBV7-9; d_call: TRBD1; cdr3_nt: TGTGCCAGCAGCTCCCCGGACAGGTTGGCGGAAAAACTGTTTTTT; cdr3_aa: CASSSPDRLAEKLFF
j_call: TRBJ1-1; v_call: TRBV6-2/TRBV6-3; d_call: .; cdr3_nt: TGTGCCAGCAGTTACGACCAGGGGTACACTGAAGCTTTCTTT; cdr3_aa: CASSYDQGYTEAFF
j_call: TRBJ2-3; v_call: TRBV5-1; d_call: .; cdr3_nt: TGCGCCAGCAGCTTGGGGCGGGGACGCACAGATACGCAGTATTTT; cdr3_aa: CASSLGRGRTDTQYF
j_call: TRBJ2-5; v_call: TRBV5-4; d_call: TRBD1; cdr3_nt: TGTGCCAGCAGCCGGGACAGGAAAGAGACCCAGTACTTC; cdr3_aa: CASSRDRKETQYF
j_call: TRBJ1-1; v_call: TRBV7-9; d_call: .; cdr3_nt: TGTGCCAGCAGCTTCATACAGAAGCTGAACACTGAAGCTTTCTTT; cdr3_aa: CASSFIQKLNTEAFF
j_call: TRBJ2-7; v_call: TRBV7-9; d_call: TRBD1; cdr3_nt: TGTGCCAGCAGCTTACCTAAGACAGGGAAGGTGTCCTACGAGCAGTACTTC; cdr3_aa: CASSLPKTGKVSYEQYF
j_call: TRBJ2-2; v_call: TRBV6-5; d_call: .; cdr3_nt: TGTGCCAGCACGGGTTCCGGGGAGCTGTTTTTT; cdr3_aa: CASTGSGELFF
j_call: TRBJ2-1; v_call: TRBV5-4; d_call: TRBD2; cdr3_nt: TGTGCCAGCAACTTACTAGCGGGGGACGACAATGAGCAGTTCTTC; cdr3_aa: CASNLLAGDDNEQFF
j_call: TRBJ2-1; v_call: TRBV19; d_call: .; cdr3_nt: TGTGCCAGTAGGACAGAAACCTACAATGAGCAGTTCTTC; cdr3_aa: CASRTETYNEQFF